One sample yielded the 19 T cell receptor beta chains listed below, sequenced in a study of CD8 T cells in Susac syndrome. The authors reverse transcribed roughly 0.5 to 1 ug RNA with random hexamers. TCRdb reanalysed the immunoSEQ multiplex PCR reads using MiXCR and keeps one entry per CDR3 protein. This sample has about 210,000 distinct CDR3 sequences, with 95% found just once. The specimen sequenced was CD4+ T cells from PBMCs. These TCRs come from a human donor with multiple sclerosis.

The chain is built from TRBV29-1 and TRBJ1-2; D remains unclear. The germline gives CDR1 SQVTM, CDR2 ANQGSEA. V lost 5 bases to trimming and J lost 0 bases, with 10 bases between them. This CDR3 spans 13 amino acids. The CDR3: CSVLAAPNYGYTF. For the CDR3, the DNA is TGCAGCGTTTTAGCAGCCCCTAACTATGGCTACACCTTC.

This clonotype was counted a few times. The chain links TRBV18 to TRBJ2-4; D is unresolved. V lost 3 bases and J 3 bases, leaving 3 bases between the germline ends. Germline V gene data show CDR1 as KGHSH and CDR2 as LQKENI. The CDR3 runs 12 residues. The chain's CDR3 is CASSPGKNIQYF. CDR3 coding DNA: TGTGCCAGCTCACCCGGCAAAAACATTCAGTACTTC.

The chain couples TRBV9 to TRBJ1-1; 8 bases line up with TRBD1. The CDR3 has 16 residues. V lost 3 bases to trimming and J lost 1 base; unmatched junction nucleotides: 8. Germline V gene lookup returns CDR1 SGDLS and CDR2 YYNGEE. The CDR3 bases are TGTGCCAGCAGCGCGAGACCAGGGACAGGGAACACTGAAGCTTTCTTT. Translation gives CASSARPGTGNTEAFF.

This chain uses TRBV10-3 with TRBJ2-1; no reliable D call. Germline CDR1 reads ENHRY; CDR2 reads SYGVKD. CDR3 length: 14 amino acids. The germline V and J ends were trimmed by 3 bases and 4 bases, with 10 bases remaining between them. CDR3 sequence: CAISDGQPYNEQFF. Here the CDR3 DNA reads TGTGCCATCAGTGATGGTCAGCCATACAATGAGCAGTTCTTC.

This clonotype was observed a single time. CDR3 nucleotides: TGTGCCATCAGCCCCACTAGATCCCAAGAGACCCAGTACTTC. Translation: CAISPTRSQETQYF. This chain links TRBV10-3 with TRBJ2-5; D perhaps matches TRBD2 (5 bases). V lost 6 bases and J 1 base, leaving 12 bases between the germline ends. The CDR3 is 14 amino acids. CDR1 is ENHRY, CDR2 SYGVKD, per germline.

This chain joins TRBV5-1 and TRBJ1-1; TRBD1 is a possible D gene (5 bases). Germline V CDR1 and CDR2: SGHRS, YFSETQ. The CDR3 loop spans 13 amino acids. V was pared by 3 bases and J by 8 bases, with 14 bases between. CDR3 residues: CASSSDTRQEAFF. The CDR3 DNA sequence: TGCGCCAGCAGCTCCGACACGAGACAGGAAGCTTTCTTT.

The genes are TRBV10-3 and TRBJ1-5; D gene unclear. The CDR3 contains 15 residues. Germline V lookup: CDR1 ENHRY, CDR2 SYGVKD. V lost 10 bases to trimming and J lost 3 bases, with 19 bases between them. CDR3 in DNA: TGTGCCACTCTCCCCGGTGGGAGTTTCAATCAGCCCCAGCATTTT. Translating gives CATLPGGSFNQPQHF.

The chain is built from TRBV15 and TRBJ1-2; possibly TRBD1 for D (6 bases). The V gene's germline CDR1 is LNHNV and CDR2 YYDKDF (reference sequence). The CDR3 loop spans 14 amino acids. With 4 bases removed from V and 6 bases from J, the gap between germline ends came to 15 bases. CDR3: CATSISKQGHGYTF. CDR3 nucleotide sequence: TGTGCCACCAGCATAAGCAAACAGGGTCATGGCTACACCTTC.

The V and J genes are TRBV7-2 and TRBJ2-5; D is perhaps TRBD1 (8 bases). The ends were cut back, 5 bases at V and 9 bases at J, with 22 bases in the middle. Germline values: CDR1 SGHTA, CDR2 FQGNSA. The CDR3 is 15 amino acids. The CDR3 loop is CASSPLQTTGGAQYF. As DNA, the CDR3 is TGTGCCAGCAGCCCCCTCCAGACTACAGGGGGGGCCCAGTACTTC.

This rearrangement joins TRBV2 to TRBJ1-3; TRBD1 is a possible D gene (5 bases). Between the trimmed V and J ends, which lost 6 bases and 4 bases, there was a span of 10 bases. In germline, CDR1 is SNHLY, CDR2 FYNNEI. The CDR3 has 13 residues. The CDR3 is CASSGGIGNTIYF. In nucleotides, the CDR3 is TGTGCCAGCAGCGGGGGAATCGGAAACACCATATATTTT.

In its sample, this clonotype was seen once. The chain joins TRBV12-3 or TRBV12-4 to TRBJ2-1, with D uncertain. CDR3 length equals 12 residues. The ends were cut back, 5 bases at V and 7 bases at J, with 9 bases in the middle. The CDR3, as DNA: TGTGCCAGCAGTCCCGACATAAATGAGCAGTTCTTC. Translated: CASSPDINEQFF.

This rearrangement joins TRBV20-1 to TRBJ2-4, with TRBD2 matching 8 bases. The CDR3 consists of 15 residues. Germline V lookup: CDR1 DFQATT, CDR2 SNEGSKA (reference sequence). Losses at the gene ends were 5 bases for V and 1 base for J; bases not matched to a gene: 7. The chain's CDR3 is CSASAGVVAKNIQYF. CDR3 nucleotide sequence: TGCAGTGCTTCAGCGGGAGTGGTTGCCAAAAACATTCAGTACTTC.

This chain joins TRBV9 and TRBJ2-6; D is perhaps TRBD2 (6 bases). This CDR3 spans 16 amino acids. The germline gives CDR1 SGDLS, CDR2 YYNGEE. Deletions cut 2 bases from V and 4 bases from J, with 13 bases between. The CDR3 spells CASSVGSGVGANVLTF. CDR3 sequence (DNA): TGTGCCAGCAGCGTGGGATCGGGGGTCGGGGCCAACGTCCTGACTTTC. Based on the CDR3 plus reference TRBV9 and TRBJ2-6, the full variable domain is DSGVTQTPKHLITATGQRVTLRCSPRSGDLSVYWYQQSLDQGLQFLIQYYNGEERAKGNILERFSAQQFPDLHSELNLSSLELGDSALYFCASSVGSGVGANVLTFGAGSRLTVL.

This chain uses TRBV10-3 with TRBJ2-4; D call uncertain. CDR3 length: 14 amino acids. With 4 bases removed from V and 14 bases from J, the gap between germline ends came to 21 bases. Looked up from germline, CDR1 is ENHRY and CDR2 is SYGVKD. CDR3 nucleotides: TGTGCCATCAGTGGGGCCCAAGGTGACGGTTTGAAGTACTTC. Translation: CAISGAQGDGLKYF.

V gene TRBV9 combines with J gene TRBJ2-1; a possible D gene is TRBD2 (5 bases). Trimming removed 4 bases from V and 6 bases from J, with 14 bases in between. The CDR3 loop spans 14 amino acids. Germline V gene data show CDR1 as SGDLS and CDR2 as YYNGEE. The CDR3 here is CASSKSTKGNEQFF. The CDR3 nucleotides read TGTGCCAGCAGCAAATCGACTAAGGGCAATGAGCAGTTCTTC.

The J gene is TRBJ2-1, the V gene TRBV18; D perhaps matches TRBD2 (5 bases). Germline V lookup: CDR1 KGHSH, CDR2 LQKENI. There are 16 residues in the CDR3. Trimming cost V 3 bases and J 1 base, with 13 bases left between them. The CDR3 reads CASSPLGVGSYNEQFF. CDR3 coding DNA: TGTGCCAGCTCACCCCTCGGGGTTGGGTCCTACAATGAGCAGTTCTTC.

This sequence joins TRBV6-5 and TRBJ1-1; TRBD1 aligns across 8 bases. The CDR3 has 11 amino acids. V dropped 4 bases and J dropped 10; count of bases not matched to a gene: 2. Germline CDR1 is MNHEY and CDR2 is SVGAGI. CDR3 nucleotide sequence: TGTGCCAGCAGTTCACAGGGGGGAGCTTTCTTT. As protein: CASSSQGGAFF.

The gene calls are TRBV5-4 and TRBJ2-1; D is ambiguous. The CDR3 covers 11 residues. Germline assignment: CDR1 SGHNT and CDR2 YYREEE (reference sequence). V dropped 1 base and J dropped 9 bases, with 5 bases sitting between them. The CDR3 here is CASSLRIEQFF. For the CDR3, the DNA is TGTGCCAGCAGCTTGAGGATTGAGCAGTTCTTC.

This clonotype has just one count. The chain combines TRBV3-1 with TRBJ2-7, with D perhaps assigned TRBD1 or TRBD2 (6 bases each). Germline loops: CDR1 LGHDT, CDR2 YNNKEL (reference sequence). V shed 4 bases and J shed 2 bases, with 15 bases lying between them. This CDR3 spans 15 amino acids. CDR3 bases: TGTGCCAGCAGCCCCACAGGGAGGAATGCCTACGAGCAGTACTTC. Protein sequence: CASSPTGRNAYEQYF.